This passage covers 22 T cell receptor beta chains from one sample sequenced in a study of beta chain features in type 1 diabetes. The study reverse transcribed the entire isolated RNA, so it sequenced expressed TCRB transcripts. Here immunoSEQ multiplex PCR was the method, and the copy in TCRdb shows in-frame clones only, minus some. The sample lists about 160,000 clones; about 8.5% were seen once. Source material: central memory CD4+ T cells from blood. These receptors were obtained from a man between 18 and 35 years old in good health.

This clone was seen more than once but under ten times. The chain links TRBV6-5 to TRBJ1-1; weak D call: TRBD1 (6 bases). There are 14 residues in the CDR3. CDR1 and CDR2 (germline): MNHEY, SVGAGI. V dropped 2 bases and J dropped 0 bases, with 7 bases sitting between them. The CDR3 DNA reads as TGTGCCAGCAGTTACGGGGACATGAACACTGAAGCTTTCTTT. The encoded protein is CASSYGDMNTEAFF.

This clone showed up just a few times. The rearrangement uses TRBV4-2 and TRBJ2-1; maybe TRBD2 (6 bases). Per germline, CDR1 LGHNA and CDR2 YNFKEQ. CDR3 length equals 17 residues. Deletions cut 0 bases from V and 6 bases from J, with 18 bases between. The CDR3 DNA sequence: TGTGCCAGCAGCCAAGATTTACGGAGCGGGCTTACCAATGAGCAGTTCTTC. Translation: CASSQDLRSGLTNEQFF.

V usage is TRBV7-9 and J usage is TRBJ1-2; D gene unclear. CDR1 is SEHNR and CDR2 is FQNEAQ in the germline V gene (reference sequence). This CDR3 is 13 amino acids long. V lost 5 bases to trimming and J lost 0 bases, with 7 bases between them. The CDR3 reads CASSPGANYGYTF. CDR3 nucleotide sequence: TGTGCCAGCAGCCCCGGAGCTAACTATGGCTACACCTTC.

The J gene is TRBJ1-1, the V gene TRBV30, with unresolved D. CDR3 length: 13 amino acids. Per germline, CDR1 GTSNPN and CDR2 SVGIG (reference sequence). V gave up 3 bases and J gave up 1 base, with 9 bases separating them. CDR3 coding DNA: TGTGCCTGGAGCCGGACTGAGAACACTGAAGCTTTCTTT. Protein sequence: CAWSRTENTEAFF.

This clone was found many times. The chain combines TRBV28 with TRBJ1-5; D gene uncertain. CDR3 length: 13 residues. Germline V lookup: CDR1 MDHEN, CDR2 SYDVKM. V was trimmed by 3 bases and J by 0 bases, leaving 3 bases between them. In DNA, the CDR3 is TGTGCCAGCAGTTTTCGTAGCAATCAGCCCCAGCATTTT. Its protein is CASSFRSNQPQHF.

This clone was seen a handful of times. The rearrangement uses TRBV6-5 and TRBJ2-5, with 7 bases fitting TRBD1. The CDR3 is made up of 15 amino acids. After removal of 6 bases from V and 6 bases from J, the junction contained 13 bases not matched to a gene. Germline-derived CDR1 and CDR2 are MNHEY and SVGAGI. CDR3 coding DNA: TGTGCCAGCAGCCTGGATAACAGGGGTCGGCAGACCCAGTACTTC. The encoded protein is CASSLDNRGRQTQYF.

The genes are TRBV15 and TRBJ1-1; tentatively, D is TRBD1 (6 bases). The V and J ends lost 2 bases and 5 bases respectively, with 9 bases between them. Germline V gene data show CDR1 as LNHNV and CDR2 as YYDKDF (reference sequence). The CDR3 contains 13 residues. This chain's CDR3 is CATSRPGVTEAFF. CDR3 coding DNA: TGTGCCACCAGCAGACCAGGGGTGACTGAAGCTTTCTTT.

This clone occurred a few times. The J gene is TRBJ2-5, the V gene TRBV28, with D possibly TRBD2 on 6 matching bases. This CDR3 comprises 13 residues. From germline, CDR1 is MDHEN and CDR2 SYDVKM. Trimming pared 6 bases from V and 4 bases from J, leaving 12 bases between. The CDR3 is CASSYSGGETQYF. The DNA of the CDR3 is TGTGCCAGCAGCTATAGCGGCGGAGAGACCCAGTACTTC.

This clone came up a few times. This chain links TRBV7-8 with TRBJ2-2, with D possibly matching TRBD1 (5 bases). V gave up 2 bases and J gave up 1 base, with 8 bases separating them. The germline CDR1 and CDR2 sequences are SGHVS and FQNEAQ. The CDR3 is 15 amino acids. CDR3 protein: CASSLLGVNTGELFF. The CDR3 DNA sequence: TGTGCCAGCAGCTTACTAGGGGTGAACACCGGGGAGCTGTTTTTT. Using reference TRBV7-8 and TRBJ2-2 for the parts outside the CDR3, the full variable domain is GAGVSQSPRYKVAKRGQDVALRCDPISGHVSLFWYQQALGQGPEFLTYFQNEAQLDKSGLPSDRFFAERPEGSVSTLKIQRTQQEDSAVYLCASSLLGVNTGELFFGEGSRLTVL.

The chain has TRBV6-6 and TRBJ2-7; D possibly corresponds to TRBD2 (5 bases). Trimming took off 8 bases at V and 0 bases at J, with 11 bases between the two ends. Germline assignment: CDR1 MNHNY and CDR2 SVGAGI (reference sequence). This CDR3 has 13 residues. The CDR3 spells CASQDTSSYEQYF. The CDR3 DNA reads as TGTGCCAGCCAAGACACTAGCTCCTACGAGCAGTACTTC.

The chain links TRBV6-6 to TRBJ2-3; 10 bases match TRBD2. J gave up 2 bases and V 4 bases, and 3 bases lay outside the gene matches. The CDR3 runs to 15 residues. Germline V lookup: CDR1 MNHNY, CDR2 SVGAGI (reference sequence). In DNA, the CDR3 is TGTGCCAGCAGTTTAGGACTAGCGGTCACAGATACGCAGTATTTT. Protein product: CASSLGLAVTDTQYF.

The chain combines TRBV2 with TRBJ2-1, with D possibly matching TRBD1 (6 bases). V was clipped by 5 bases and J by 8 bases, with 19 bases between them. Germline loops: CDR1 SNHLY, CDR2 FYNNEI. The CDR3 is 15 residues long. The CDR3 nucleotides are TGTGCCAGCAGTTCGGCGGTCAGGGCAGGGGATGAGCAGTTCTTC. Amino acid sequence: CASSSAVRAGDEQFF.

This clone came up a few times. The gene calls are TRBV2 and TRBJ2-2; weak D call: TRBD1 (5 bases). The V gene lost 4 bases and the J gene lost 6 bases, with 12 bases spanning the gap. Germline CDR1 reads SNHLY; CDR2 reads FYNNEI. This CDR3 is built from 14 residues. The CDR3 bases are TGTGCCAGCAGTGTAACAGGAGCCCCCGGGGAGCTGTTTTTT. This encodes CASSVTGAPGELFF.

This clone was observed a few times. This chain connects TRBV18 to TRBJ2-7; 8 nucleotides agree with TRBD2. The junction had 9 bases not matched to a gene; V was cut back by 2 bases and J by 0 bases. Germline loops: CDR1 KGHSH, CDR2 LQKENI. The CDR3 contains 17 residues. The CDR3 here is CASSPNWQAGVSYEQYF. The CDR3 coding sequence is TGTGCCAGCTCACCAAACTGGCAAGCGGGAGTCTCCTACGAGCAGTACTTC.

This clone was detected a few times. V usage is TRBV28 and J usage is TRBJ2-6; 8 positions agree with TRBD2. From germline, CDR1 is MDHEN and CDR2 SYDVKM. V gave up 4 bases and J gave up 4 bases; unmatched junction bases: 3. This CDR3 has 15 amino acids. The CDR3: CASSSLAGGANVLTF. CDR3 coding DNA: TGTGCCAGCAGTTCATTAGCGGGAGGGGCCAACGTCCTGACTTTC.

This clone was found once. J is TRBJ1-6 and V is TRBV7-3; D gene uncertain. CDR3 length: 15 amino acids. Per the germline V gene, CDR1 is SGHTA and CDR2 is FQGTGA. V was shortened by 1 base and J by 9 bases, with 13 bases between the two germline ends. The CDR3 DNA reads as TGTGCCAGCAGCTTAATTCCCGTGTCCGGTTCACCCCTCCACTTT. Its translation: CASSLIPVSGSPLHF.

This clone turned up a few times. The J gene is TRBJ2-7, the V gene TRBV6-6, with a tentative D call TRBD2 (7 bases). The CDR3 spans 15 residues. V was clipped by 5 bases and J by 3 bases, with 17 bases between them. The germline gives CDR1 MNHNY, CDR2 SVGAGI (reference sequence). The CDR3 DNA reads TGTGCCAGCAGTCCCGCGGGGGCTCCAAACTACGAGCAGTACTTC. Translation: CASSPAGAPNYEQYF.

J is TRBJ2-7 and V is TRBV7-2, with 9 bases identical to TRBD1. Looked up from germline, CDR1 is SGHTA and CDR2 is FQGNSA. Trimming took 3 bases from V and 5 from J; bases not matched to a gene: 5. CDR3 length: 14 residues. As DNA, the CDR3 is TGTGCCAGCAGCTTGGGGACAGGGATCCACGAGCAGTACTTC. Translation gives CASSLGTGIHEQYF.

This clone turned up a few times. The CDR3 region has the DNA TGTGCCAGTAGTATAGAGACGGGTCGATTGTACTTC. Amino acid sequence: CASSIETGRLYF. The rearrangement uses TRBV19 and TRBJ2-7; D is uncertain. Trimming shortened V by 0 bases and J by 12 bases, and 12 bases separated the two germline ends. The CDR3 spans 12 residues. The germline CDR1 and CDR2 sequences are LNHDA and SQIVND (reference sequence).

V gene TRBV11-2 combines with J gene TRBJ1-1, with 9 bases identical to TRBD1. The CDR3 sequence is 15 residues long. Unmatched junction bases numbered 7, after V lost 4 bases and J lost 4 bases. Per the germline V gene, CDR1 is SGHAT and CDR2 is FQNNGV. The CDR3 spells CASSWGSTGGTEAFF. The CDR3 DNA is TGTGCCAGCAGCTGGGGTTCGACAGGGGGCACTGAAGCTTTCTTT.

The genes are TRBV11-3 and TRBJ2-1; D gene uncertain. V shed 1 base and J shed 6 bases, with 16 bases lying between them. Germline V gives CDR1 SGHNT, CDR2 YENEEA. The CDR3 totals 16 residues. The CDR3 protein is CASSLGTQETANEQFF. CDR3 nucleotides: TGTGCCAGCAGCTTAGGCACCCAGGAAACGGCCAATGAGCAGTTCTTC.

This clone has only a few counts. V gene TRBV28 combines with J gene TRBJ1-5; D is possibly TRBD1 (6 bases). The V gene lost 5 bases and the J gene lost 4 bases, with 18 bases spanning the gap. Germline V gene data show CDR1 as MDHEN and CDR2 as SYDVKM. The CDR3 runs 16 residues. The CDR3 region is CASSPILGGGNQPQHF. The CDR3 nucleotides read TGTGCCAGCAGTCCCATATTGGGAGGGGGTAATCAGCCCCAGCATTTT.